This entry lists 25 T cell receptor beta chains sequenced from one sample in a study of blood T cell repertoires in COVID-19 (dated by TCRdb to the early 2020s). The method was the immunoSEQ multiplex PCR assay. The immuneACCESS repertoire file appears here via TCRdb, limited to in-frame rearrangements. These files lack a portion of the clones; in checked studies, under half of the deficit traces to unresolved V genes, and the cause of the others is not known. The sample table holds around 200,000 clones, of which 75% to 85% were seen once. Of the sample, around 7% falls within the top ten clones. Sequencing was carried out using PBMCs or T cells enriched from blood (not recorded which). The source is a middle-aged woman with acute COVID-19.

The chain uses TRBV5-6 and TRBJ2-3; TRBD2 aligns across 7 bases. In germline, CDR1 is SGHDT, CDR2 YYEEEE. CDR3 size: 15 residues. Unmatched junction bases numbered 7, after V lost 0 bases and J lost 6 bases. The CDR3 spells CASSLAAGEGDTQYF. As DNA, the CDR3 is TGTGCCAGCAGCTTGGCCGCGGGGGAGGGGGATACGCAGTATTTT.

The chain recombines TRBV11-2 with TRBJ2-3; weak D call: TRBD2 (6 bases). CDR1 is SGHAT, CDR2 FQNNGV, per germline. CDR3 size: 15 residues. Trimming left V 5 bases short and J 1 base short, with 13 bases between. CDR3 DNA sequence: TGTGCCAGCAGCGGGCGAAGCGGGCGCACAGATACGCAGTATTTT. It yields the protein CASSGRSGRTDTQYF. Together with reference TRBV11-2 and TRBJ2-3, the CDR3 gives the full variable domain: EAGVAQSPRYKIIEKRQSVAFWCNPISGHATLYWYQQILGQGPKLLIQFQNNGVVDDSQLPKDRFSAERLKGVDSTLKIQPAKLEDSAVYLCASSGRSGRTDTQYFGPGTRLTVL.

This rearrangement joins TRBV19 to TRBJ1-1; D remains unclear. V was pared by 7 bases and J by 0 bases, with 15 bases between. This CDR3 comprises 15 residues. CDR1 LNHDA and CDR2 SQIVND come from the germline V gene (reference sequence). The CDR3 sequence is CASTPGVTLNTEAFF. The CDR3 DNA sequence: TGTGCCAGTACCCCGGGAGTGACCTTGAACACTGAAGCTTTCTTT.

The chain combines TRBV7-9 with TRBJ2-1; D may be TRBD2 (6 bases). The V gene lost 1 base and the J gene lost 4 bases, with 11 bases spanning the gap. The CDR3 is 15 amino acids. Germline loops: CDR1 SEHNR, CDR2 FQNEAQ (reference sequence). Here the CDR3 reads CASSLDGGLYNEQFF. The CDR3 region has the DNA TGTGCCAGCAGCTTAGACGGGGGATTATACAATGAGCAGTTCTTC.

V is TRBV11-2 and J is TRBJ2-1, with D perhaps matching TRBD1 (5 bases). Germline V gene data show CDR1 as SGHAT and CDR2 as FQNNGV. This CDR3 region has 13 residues. V shed 4 bases and J shed 5 bases, with 9 bases lying between them. CDR3 bases: TGTGCCAGCAGCTCCGACAGAAACAATGAGCAGTTCTTC. It translates to CASSSDRNNEQFF.

The rearrangement links TRBV28 to TRBJ1-5, with 7 nucleotides matching TRBD1. V lost 6 bases and J lost 0; bases outside the gene matches: 11. Germline assignment: CDR1 MDHEN and CDR2 SYDVKM. CDR3 length: 17 amino acids. CDR3: CASSPTLRGNSNQPQHF. The CDR3 coding sequence is TGTGCCAGCAGCCCCACGCTCAGGGGGAATAGCAATCAGCCCCAGCATTTT. The variable domain in full, with the rest retrieved from reference TRBV28 and TRBJ1-5, is DVKVTQSSRYLVKRTGEKVFLECVQDMDHENMFWYRQDPGLGLRLIYFSYDVKMKEKGDIPEGYSVSREKKERFSLILESASTNQTSMYLCASSPTLRGNSNQPQHFGDGTRLSIL.

CDR3: CASSQNRNSPLHF. The DNA of the CDR3 is TGTGCCAGCAGCCAAAACAGGAATTCACCCCTCCACTTT. V usage is TRBV3-1 (or the pseudogene TRBV3-2) and J usage is TRBJ1-6; D might be TRBD1 (5 bases). The V end was cut by 2 bases, the J end by 7 bases, with 6 bases between. Germline CDR1 reads LGHDT; CDR2 reads YNNKEL (reference sequence). The CDR3 length is 13 residues.

The rearrangement uses TRBV29-1 and TRBJ2-7; 8 nucleotides match TRBD1. Per germline, CDR1 SQVTM and CDR2 ANQGSEA. Unmatched junction bases numbered 4, after V lost 4 bases and J lost 2 bases. This CDR3 has 13 amino acids. The CDR3 spells CSVGRTGTYEQYF. The CDR3 nucleotides read TGCAGCGTTGGTCGGACAGGGACCTACGAGCAGTACTTC.

V and J are TRBV27 and TRBJ2-7; the D gene is possibly TRBD2 (6 bases). The CDR3 is 13 amino acids. Trimming stripped 3 bases from V and 2 bases from J, with 8 bases between. In germline, CDR1 is MNHEY, CDR2 SMNVEV (reference sequence). CDR3 sequence reads: CASSLGGPYEQYF. In nucleotides, the CDR3 is TGTGCCAGCAGTTTGGGGGGACCCTACGAGCAGTACTTC.

The V call is TRBV7-9, the J call TRBJ1-2, with 8 bases matching TRBD1. Germline assignment: CDR1 SEHNR and CDR2 FQNEAQ (reference sequence). The CDR3 is made up of 17 amino acids. The trim removed 4 bases at V and 1 base at J, leaving 11 bases unmatched. CDR3 DNA: TGTGCCAGCAGCTCTTTCCCGACAGGGGATTTTAACTATGGCTACACCTTC. As protein: CASSSFPTGDFNYGYTF.

The DNA for the CDR3 is TGTGCCAGCAGTTTACCCGACAGGGTGGGAGCTTTCTTT. It is translated as CASSLPDRVGAFF. V and J are TRBV12-3 or TRBV12-4 and TRBJ1-1, with TRBD1 identical over 7 bases. This CDR3 has 13 amino acids. V shed 2 bases, J shed 10 bases, and the junction held 7 bases outside the gene matches.

This clone was observed a single time. The genes are TRBV19 and TRBJ1-4; D remains unclear. Between the trimmed V and J ends, which lost 5 bases and 8 bases, there was a span of 18 bases. The CDR3 is 15 residues long. CDR1 LNHDA and CDR2 SQIVND come from the germline V gene (reference sequence). This CDR3 reads CASSSSTGSKEKLFF. The CDR3 DNA reads as TGTGCCAGTAGTTCTTCGACGGGGTCAAAAGAAAAACTGTTTTTT.

The sample holds a few counts of this clone. This sequence joins TRBV4-1 and TRBJ2-2, with 12 bases matching TRBD2. The germline CDR1 and CDR2 sequences are MGHRA and YSYEKL. V lost 0 bases to trimming and J lost 1 base; unmatched junction nucleotides: 3. The CDR3 consists of 18 residues. CDR3 nucleotides: TGCGCCAGCAGCCAAGAAGTGGGACTAGCGGGGAACACCGGGGAGCTGTTTTTT. Translating it yields CASSQEVGLAGNTGELFF.

This clone was recorded a few times. This sequence joins TRBV6-5 and TRBJ2-5; 7 nucleotides match TRBD2. The germline gives CDR1 MNHEY, CDR2 SVGAGI. V was pared by 2 bases and J by 3 bases, with 3 bases of the junction left unmatched. This CDR3 has 14 amino acids. CDR3 region: CASSYGGLEETQYF. The CDR3 DNA is TGTGCCAGCAGTTACGGAGGACTAGAAGAGACCCAGTACTTC.

Only a few counts were recorded for this clone. At one boundary the junction diverges from the germline segment, which might be a read error. The chain couples TRBV7-7 to TRBJ2-5; 9 bases line up with TRBD1. Germline CDR1 is SSHAT and CDR2 is FNYEAQ (reference sequence). This CDR3 has 15 residues. CDR3 in DNA: TGTGCTAGCAGCTTAGGGACAGGGCGGAGAGAGACCCAGTACTTC. Translating it yields CASSLGTGRRETQYF.

The chain joins TRBV5-8 to TRBJ1-3, with unresolved D. The CDR3 is 16 amino acids. V shed 0 bases and J shed 2 bases, with 12 bases lying between them. Per the germline V gene, CDR1 is SGHTS and CDR2 is YDEGEE. In DNA, the CDR3 is TGTGCCAGCAGCTTGGTTCTAGGAACCCCTGGAAACACCATATATTTT. This gives the protein CASSLVLGTPGNTIYF.

Only one count was recorded for this clone. Other DNA sequences in this specimen translate into the identical CDR3. The rearrangement joins TRBV19 to TRBJ2-1; no firm D call. Trimming left V 1 base short and J 5 bases short, with 6 bases between. The CDR3 spans 13 residues. Germline V gives CDR1 LNHDA, CDR2 SQIVND (reference sequence). In DNA form, the CDR3 reads TGTGCCAGTAGTATAGGTCAGAACAATGAGCAGTTCTTC. It specifies CASSIGQNNEQFF.

The chain links TRBV28 to TRBJ1-1, with D maybe TRBD1 (6 bases). V was trimmed by 5 bases and J by 1 base, leaving 11 bases between them. The length of the CDR3 is 14 residues. Germline-derived CDR1 and CDR2 are MDHEN and SYDVKM. CDR3 nucleotide sequence: TGTGCCAGCAGTGATGGACAGCAGAACACTGAAGCTTTCTTT. Translation: CASSDGQQNTEAFF. Drawing the rest from reference TRBV28 and TRBJ1-1, the complete variable domain is DVKVTQSSRYLVKRTGEKVFLECVQDMDHENMFWYRQDPGLGLRLIYFSYDVKMKEKGDIPEGYSVSREKKERFSLILESASTNQTSMYLCASSDGQQNTEAFFGQGTRLTVV.

This clone was counted between two and nine times. The genes are TRBV2 and TRBJ1-6; no clear D. Trimming stripped 7 bases from V and 6 bases from J, with 10 bases between. This CDR3 comprises 13 residues. Germline-derived CDR1 and CDR2 are SNHLY and FYNNEI. The CDR3 loop reads CASTPIPNSPLHF. The CDR3 DNA reads as TGTGCCAGCACCCCCATCCCTAATTCACCCCTCCACTTT.

The chain carries TRBV7-8 and TRBJ2-7; D is undetermined. The germline gives CDR1 SGHVS, CDR2 FQNEAQ. With 3 bases removed from V and 1 base from J, the gap between germline ends came to 10 bases. The CDR3 totals 14 residues. CDR3 loop: CASSFSLPSYEQYF. The CDR3 DNA sequence: TGTGCCAGCAGCTTCAGTCTTCCGTCCTACGAGCAGTACTTC.

The chain uses TRBV28 and TRBJ2-3; 8 bases line up with TRBD1. CDR1 and CDR2 from the germline V gene are MDHEN and SYDVKM. CDR3 length: 13 residues. The junction had 7 bases not matched to a gene; V was cut back by 7 bases and J by 7 bases. CDR3 DNA: TGTGCCAGCAACCTACAGGGGGTCTATACGCAGTATTTT. Translated: CASNLQGVYTQYF.

This sequence joins TRBV9 and TRBJ1-6, with TRBD1 as a possible D gene (6 bases). The CDR3 has 14 amino acids. V lost 0 bases and J lost 7, with 8 bases in between. CDR1 and CDR2 from the germline V gene are SGDLS and YYNGEE. This chain's CDR3 is CASSVEDRNSPLHF. As DNA, the CDR3 is TGTGCCAGCAGCGTAGAAGACAGGAATTCACCCCTCCACTTT.

This chain links TRBV27 with TRBJ2-5; 10 bases map to TRBD2. The junction had 10 bases not matched to a gene; V was cut back by 5 bases and J by 4 bases. CDR1 MNHEY and CDR2 SMNVEV come from the germline V gene (reference sequence). The CDR3 is made up of 16 amino acids. CDR3 region: CASSDGASGSSETQYF. In DNA, the CDR3 is TGTGCCAGCAGTGATGGGGCTAGCGGGAGTTCAGAGACCCAGTACTTC.

V is TRBV30 and J is TRBJ1-2, with D maybe TRBD1 (6 bases). The CDR3 totals 13 residues. CDR1 and CDR2 (germline): GTSNPN, SVGIG (reference sequence). V was clipped by 3 bases and J by 6 bases, with 14 bases between them. DNA for the CDR3: TGTGCCTGGAGCTCTGGGAGGGGGGATGGCTACACCTTC. Translation gives CAWSSGRGDGYTF.

V usage is TRBV28 and J usage is TRBJ1-2; TRBD1 is a possible D gene (5 bases). Germline CDR1 is MDHEN and CDR2 is SYDVKM. This CDR3 contains 15 residues. Trimming left V 7 bases short and J 8 bases short, with 23 bases between. Here the CDR3 reads CASMGETGGVSGYTF. The DNA of the CDR3 is TGTGCCAGCATGGGGGAGACGGGAGGAGTCTCCGGCTACACCTTC.